The rows below give T cell receptor beta chains drawn from one sample of a study of blood T cell repertoires in COVID-19. TCRdb's copy holds only in-frame clones and misses some; the assay was immunoSEQ multiplex PCR. Of 300,000 or so clones listed, more than 70% were seen once; the top ten hold roughly 6.9%. Sample: peripheral blood. The source of these receptors is a woman aged 25-40 years who had recovered from COVID-19. CDR3s include the opening cysteine and the closing phenylalanine or tryptophan. Fields, in order: CDR3 length, D gene, J gene, V gene, clone size, CDR3 protein, CDR3 DNA. The D gene is left open where the match is weak. Not all rows give a size; the values are once, few, many and, for expanded clones, a class.

>16|TRBD2|TRBJ2-2|TRBV5-1|NA
CASSLAGLVDTGELFF
TGCGCCAGCAGCTTGGCAGGACTAGTTGACACCGGGGAGCTGTTTTTT
>15|TRBD1|TRBJ2-5|TRBV11-2|NA
CASSPPTGGGETQYF
TGTGCCAGCAGCCCCCCGACAGGGGGCGGGGAGACCCAGTACTTC
>13|NA|TRBJ1-2|TRBV12-3/TRBV12-4|NA
CASSSLPRDGYTF
TGTGCCAGCAGTAGCCTCCCTCGTGATGGCTACACCTTC
>19|TRBD2|TRBJ2-7|TRBV3-1/TRBV3-2|NA
CASSQGGLAGACNCYEQYF
TGTGCCAGCAGCCAGGGGGGGCTAGCGGGGGCCTGCAATTGCTACGAGCAGTACTTC
>20|NA|TRBJ1-5|TRBV4-1|NA
CASSQDIQGSGVHSNQPQHF
TGCGCCAGCAGCCAAGATATTCAGGGGTCAGGCGTACATAGCAATCAGCCCCAGCATTTT
>14|NA|TRBJ1-1|TRBV5-1|NA
CASSSGTLNTEAFF
TGCGCCAGCAGCTCCGGGACTTTGAACACTGAAGCTTTCTTT
>14|TRBD1|TRBJ2-5|TRBV28|NA
CASSAGTAEETQYF
TGTGCCAGCAGTGCCGGGACAGCCGAAGAGACCCAGTACTTC
>14|TRBD1|TRBJ2-7|TRBV19|NA
CASSTQWTGSEQYF
TGTGCCAGTAGTACCCAGTGGACAGGGAGCGAGCAGTACTTC
>14|TRBD1|TRBJ1-6|TRBV3-1/TRBV3-2|once
CASATGQGDSPLHF
TGTGCCAGCGCAACCGGACAGGGCGACTCACCCCTCCACTTT
>15|NA|TRBJ1-5|TRBV5-6|NA
CASSNGVRGDQPQHF
TGTGCCAGCAGCAACGGCGTACGGGGGGATCAGCCCCAGCATTTT